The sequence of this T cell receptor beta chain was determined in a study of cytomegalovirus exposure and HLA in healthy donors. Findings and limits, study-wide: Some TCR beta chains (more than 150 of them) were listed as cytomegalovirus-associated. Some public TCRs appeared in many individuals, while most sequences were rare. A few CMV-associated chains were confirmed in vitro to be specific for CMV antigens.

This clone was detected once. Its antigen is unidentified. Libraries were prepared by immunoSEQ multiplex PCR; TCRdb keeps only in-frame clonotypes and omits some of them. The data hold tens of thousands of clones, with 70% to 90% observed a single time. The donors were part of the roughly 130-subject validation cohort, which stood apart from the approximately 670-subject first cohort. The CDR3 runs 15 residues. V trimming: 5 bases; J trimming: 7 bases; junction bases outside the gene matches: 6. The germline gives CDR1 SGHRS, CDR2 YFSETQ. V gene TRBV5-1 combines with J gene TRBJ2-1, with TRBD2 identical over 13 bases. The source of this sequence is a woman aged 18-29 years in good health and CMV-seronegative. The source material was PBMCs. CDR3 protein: CASSQGTSGINEQFF. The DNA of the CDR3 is TGCGCCAGCAGTCAGGGGACTAGCGGGATTAATGAGCAGTTCTTC.